The present TCR beta chain was sequenced within a study of OX40 agonist ivuxolimab in advanced cancers. Whole-study context: Clinicians treated patients with ivuxolimab, an agonistic anti-OX40 (CD134) antibody. Patient treatment consisted of intravenous ivuxolimab administration every 2 weeks at 0.01 to 10 mg/kg. Partial responses were achieved by three patients: one hepatocellular carcinoma, two cutaneous melanoma.

Study outcomes and limitations: The study found that CD8+ T cells averaged more expanded clones than CD4+.

In this sample, this clone turned up once. Antigen: not known. Libraries were prepared by immunoSEQ multiplex PCR; TCRdb keeps only in-frame clonotypes and omits some of them. Of 30,000 or so clones listed, more than 65% are singletons. Germline CDR1 MNHNY, CDR2 SVGAGI (reference sequence). Trimming took off 6 bases at V and 3 bases at J, with 12 bases between the two ends. The CDR3 extends over 14 amino acids. This clonotype was obtained from an adult with an advanced solid tumor such as melanoma, head and neck, liver or kidney cancer. The starting material was CD4+ or CD8+ T cells sorted from blood, obtained in a trial of the OX40 agonist ivuxolimab. The chain recombines TRBV6-6 with TRBJ1-5; D perhaps matches TRBD1 (6 bases). The CDR3 reads CASSPGQHNQPQHF. CDR3 DNA sequence: TGTGCCAGCAGCCCCGGACAGCACAATCAGCCCCAGCATTTT.